The following is a TCR beta chain sequence with its context. Its cognate antigen is unknown. Assay: immunoSEQ multiplex PCR; the TCRdb copy retains only in-frame clones and omits some. The sample holds 15,000 to 25,000 clones, just over 90% seen once. This record comes from a study of T cells in localized non-small cell lung cancer. Study-wide results and caveats: Maximal T cell clonality occurred in uninvolved adjacent lung, with tumor ranking below it. With higher T cell density in blood came longer overall survival. A median approximately 61 of the top 100 tumor clones appeared in adjacent lung. Investigators sequenced only a single tumor region, leaving heterogeneity possible.

The sequence was collected from a male donor older than 55 with stage I squamous cell lung carcinoma. The specimen comprised peripheral blood, sampled before any cancer treatment.

The CDR3 coding sequence is TGTGCCAGCAGTGGGACAGATCTCAATGAGCAGTTCTTC. Its protein product is CASSGTDLNEQFF. The chain employs TRBV9 and TRBJ2-1; 7 bases are shared with TRBD1. CDR1 and CDR2 from the germline V gene are SGDLS and YYNGEE. The CDR3 runs to 13 residues. The V and J ends lost 5 bases and 6 bases, in that order; junction bases with no gene match: 5.